Below are 5 T cell receptor beta chains sequenced from a single sample in a study of regulatory T cells in long-lasting Graves disease. Construction of the TCR beta libraries employed iRepertoire HTBI primers in conjunction with Arm-PCR of CDR3 regions. MiXCR was run by TCRdb on the multiplex PCR reads, yielding one entry per CDR3 protein. The sample contains 300,000 to 350,000 distinct CDR3 sequences, about 20% of which appear only once. Time point meaning: persistent/refractory GD, antithyroid drugs over 5 years with positive TRAb. The authors made the TCR library using RNA they extracted from PBMCs. The input for sequencing was peripheral blood mononuclear cells (PBMCs), taken when the disease was refractory, from a patient treated with antithyroid drugs. All receptors derive from a female donor with Graves disease.

In its sample, this clonotype was seen many times. CDR3 protein: CASSQTNTYEQYF. CDR3 sequence (DNA): TGTGCCAGCAGTCAGACAAATACCTACGAGCAGTACTTC. The genes are TRBV12-3 or TRBV12-4 and TRBJ2-7, with D uncertain. Trimming left V 5 bases short and J 2 bases short, with 10 bases between. The CDR3 length is 13 residues.

This clonotype was seen at least ten times. The chain recombines TRBV2 with TRBJ2-4; D ambiguous. Trimming removed 8 bases from V and 5 bases from J, with 19 bases in between. Germline loops: CDR1 SNHLY, CDR2 FYNNEI. This CDR3 is 15 amino acids long. CDR3 amino acids: CASLRVARDQNIQYF. For the CDR3, the DNA is TGTGCCAGCCTTCGGGTGGCCCGAGATCAAAACATTCAGTACTTC.

This clonotype was seen at least ten times. V gene TRBV3-1 combines with J gene TRBJ2-7, with 9 bases matching TRBD1. The trim removed 9 bases at V and 5 bases at J, leaving 11 bases unmatched. The CDR3 has 14 amino acids. The germline V gene has CDR1 LGHDT and CDR2 YNNKEL (reference sequence). CDR3 residues: CASGASGTGHEQYF. Here the CDR3 DNA reads TGTGCCAGTGGGGCTAGTGGGACAGGGCACGAGCAGTACTTC.

This clonotype was picked up many times. The chain is built from TRBV27 and TRBJ2-2, with D uncertain. From germline, CDR1 is MNHEY and CDR2 SMNVEV (reference sequence). The V end lost 3 bases, the J end lost 3 bases, and 5 bases lay between the germline ends. CDR3 size: 13 residues. CDR3 DNA: TGTGCCAGCAGTTTCGAACACACCGGGGAGCTGTTTTTT. Translating it yields CASSFEHTGELFF.

In the case of this clonotype: One end of the junction is discordant with germline, which a read error may explain. The V gene is TRBV10-3, the J gene TRBJ1-6; 7 bases are shared with TRBD1. Germline V lookup: CDR1 ENHRY, CDR2 SYGVKD. This CDR3 is 17 amino acids long. CDR3 sequence (DNA): TGTGCCATCAGTGAGCACGGGACAGTCCATAGGGATTCACCCCCCCACTTT. Its translation is CAISEHGTVHRDSPPHF.